The 4 T cell receptor beta chains given below trace back to one sample, sequenced in a study of shared clonotypes between healthy human individuals. Clones were read by immunoSEQ multiplex PCR, and TCRdb kept only the in-frame ones, dropping some. There are more than 2 million clones in the sample; 85% to 95% occur only once, and approximately 1.6% lies in the top ten. It was CD45RO-negative cells, positively selected for CCR7, that made up naive CD8 cells, with terminally differentiated effector memory CD45RA+ cells excluded. Sequenced sample: naive CD8+ T cells from PBMCs. Source of these receptors: a man in his late teens or twenties in good health. Some clones in this sample may be carry-over from other donors' samples.

The genes are TRBV13 and TRBJ2-5; a weak D match, TRBD1 (5 bases). Germline CDR1 PRHDT, CDR2 FYEKMQ (reference sequence). Trimming took 6 bases from V and 1 from J, leaving 12 bases between them. This CDR3 is built from 14 residues. The CDR3 spells CASSTGHSQETQYF. The CDR3 DNA follows: TGTGCCAGCAGTACCGGACACTCCCAAGAGACCCAGTACTTC.

The chain employs TRBV28 and TRBJ2-7; no firm D call. Deletions cut 5 bases from V and 3 bases from J, with 11 bases between. This CDR3 comprises 13 residues. Germline V gene data show CDR1 as MDHEN and CDR2 as SYDVKM. The CDR3 bases are TGTGCCAGCAGTCCCACTTGGGGCTACGAGCAGTACTTC. Translated, it gives CASSPTWGYEQYF.

The chain employs TRBV29-1 and TRBJ2-3, with TRBD1 as a possible D gene (5 bases). Germline CDR1 is SQVTM and CDR2 is ANQGSEA. CDR3 length: 13 amino acids. V was trimmed by 5 bases and J by 2 bases, leaving 11 bases between them. The DNA for the CDR3 is TGCAGCGTTTTTGAAGGGGACACAGATACGCAGTATTTT. Translated: CSVFEGDTDTQYF.

The chain uses TRBV5-4 and TRBJ2-7, with D possibly matching TRBD1 (5 bases). CDR1 and CDR2 from the germline V gene are SGHNT and YYREEE (reference sequence). The V end lost 4 bases, the J end lost 3 bases, and 11 bases lay between the germline ends. The CDR3 length is 13 residues. CDR3 nucleotides: TGTGCCAGCAGCCCCGACAGCGACTACGAGCAGTACTTC. Its translation: CASSPDSDYEQYF.